This T cell receptor (beta chain) is from a study of blood T cell repertoires in COVID-19. Looking at the study overall: COVID-19 samples collected from the United States, Italy and Spain covered acute and convalescent phases. PBMCs, B-cell-depleted T cells, or T cells were the source of the cDNA or gDNA that made up the material.

Original handling: Reference gene primer amplification gave nucleated cell count estimates. This table comes from immunoSEQ multiplex PCR, and its TCRdb copy is limited to in-frame clones, with some not included. D and trimming were read from the DNA, whereas the V and J calls and clone size are those reported in that table. Of around 79,000 clones in the sample, 88% were seen once. This receptor was identified in a human donor in a cohort sampled during active COVID-19. Sequenced material: peripheral blood.

The CDR3 DNA reads TGTGCCAGCAGCCAAGGGACTTACAAAGCCGGGCAGTACTTC. Residues: CASSQGTYKAGQYF. The rearrangement uses TRBV3-1 (or the pseudogene TRBV3-2) and TRBJ2-7, with D possibly matching TRBD2 (5 bases). The germline V gene encodes CDR1 LGHDT and CDR2 YNNKEL (reference sequence). V lost 1 base and J 9 bases, leaving 16 bases between the germline ends. The CDR3 runs 14 residues.